This passage covers 18 T cell receptor beta chains from one sample sequenced in a study of T cell repertoires in cytomegalovirus infection. One entry per CDR3 protein results from TCRdb running MiXCR on the reads. The sample contains around 530,000 distinct CDR3 sequences, 16% of which appear only once. Sequencing was carried out using CD8+ T cells from PBMCs. The source is a human donor in good health (CMV status not recorded). Some clones in this sample may be carry-over from other donors' samples.

This clonotype came up many times. The chain recombines TRBV7-9 with TRBJ2-1, with unresolved D. This CDR3 contains 13 residues. Germline CDR1 SEHNR, CDR2 FQNEAQ (reference sequence). V was shortened by 1 base and J by 9 bases, with 10 bases between the two germline ends. In nucleotides, the CDR3 is TGTGCCAGCAGCTTAGGGGCAGTAGGTGAGCAGTTCTTC. Translating gives CASSLGAVGEQFF.

With respect to this clonotype: A much larger clone lies one base from this, so it may be a read error. The CDR3 DNA is TGTGCCATCAGTGGCGGCGGGGGGGGAAACAATGAGCAGATCTTC. Encoded protein: CAISGGGGGNNEQIF. This chain connects TRBV10-3 to TRBJ2-1, with TRBD2 identical over 9 bases. Germline values: CDR1 ENHRY, CDR2 SYGVKD. The CDR3 length is 15 residues.

This sequence joins TRBV4-1 and TRBJ1-6; tentative D call: TRBD1 (5 bases). V was trimmed by 0 bases and J by 8 bases, leaving 11 bases between them. The CDR3 covers 15 residues. Germline lookup yields CDR1 MGHRA and CDR2 YSYEKL. CDR3 sequence reads: CASSQEDRWDSPLHF. The CDR3 nucleotides read TGCGCCAGCAGCCAAGAAGACAGATGGGATTCACCCCTCCACTTT.

This clonotype was seen repeatedly, ten times or more. V and J are TRBV7-2 and TRBJ2-1, with 8 bases matching TRBD2. V shed 5 bases, J shed 4 bases, and the junction held 7 bases outside the gene matches. CDR1 is SGHTA and CDR2 is FQGNSA in the germline V gene. This CDR3 contains 15 residues. CDR3 residues: CASSILSGTYNEQFF. The CDR3 bases are TGTGCCAGCAGCATCCTTAGCGGGACATACAATGAGCAGTTCTTC.

This clonotype was detected only once. A junction end diverges from the germline sequence, so it may reflect a read error. This chain links TRBV7-4 with TRBJ2-1; tentative D call: TRBD2 (6 bases). The CDR3 sequence is 13 residues long. Germline V gene data show CDR1 as SGHVT and CDR2 as SQSDAQ. The CDR3 reads CASSPGGTREQLF. CDR3 coding DNA: TGTGCCAGCAGCCCTGGCGGGACCAGGGAGCAGCTCTTC.

This clonotype was picked up a small number of times. The chain is built from TRBV19 and TRBJ1-5, with unresolved D. Germline V gene data show CDR1 as LNHDA and CDR2 as SQIVND (reference sequence). Trimming pared 3 bases from V and 3 bases from J, leaving 9 bases between. The CDR3 length is 14 residues. The DNA of the CDR3 is TGTGCCAGTAGTATTTGGGATTCCAATCAGCCCCAGCATTTT. Its translation is CASSIWDSNQPQHF.

This clonotype was detected ten times or more. This sequence joins TRBV7-3 and TRBJ1-1, with 8 bases matching TRBD1. V lost 5 bases, J lost 1 base, and 6 bases stayed unmatched. The CDR3 spans 15 residues. Germline V lookup: CDR1 SGHTA, CDR2 FQGTGA. The CDR3 loop reads CASSERTGKNTEAFF. CDR3 coding DNA: TGTGCCAGCAGCGAAAGGACAGGGAAGAACACTGAAGCTTTCTTT. Full variable domain (rest looked up from reference TRBV7-3 and TRBJ1-1): GAGVSQTPSNKVTEKGKYVELRCDPISGHTALYWYRQSLGQGPEFLIYFQGTGAADDSGLPNDRFFAVRPEGSVSTLKIQRTERGDSAVYLCASSERTGKNTEAFFGQGTRLTVV.

At least ten counts were recorded for this clonotype. V gene TRBV11-2 combines with J gene TRBJ2-1, with TRBD1 matching over 8 bases. CDR3 length equals 16 residues. V gave up 5 bases and J gave up 6 bases; unmatched junction bases: 12. CDR1 SGHAT and CDR2 FQNNGV come from the germline V gene. CDR3: CASSPIGRGQRNEQFF. For the CDR3, the DNA is TGTGCCAGCAGCCCCATTGGCAGGGGGCAACGCAATGAGCAGTTCTTC.

This clonotype occurred a few times. J is TRBJ2-7 and V is TRBV2; TRBD2 matches at 7 bases. Trimming removed 9 bases from V and 6 bases from J; junction bases left unmatched: 8. This CDR3 has 12 residues. From germline, CDR1 is SNHLY and CDR2 FYNNEI. CDR3 protein: CARPGPGGEQYF. The CDR3 nucleotides are TGTGCCAGACCGGGACCGGGGGGCGAGCAGTACTTC.

This clonotype was found many times. The chain recombines TRBV7-9 with TRBJ2-5, with D maybe TRBD2 (6 bases). V gave up 2 bases and J gave up 1 base, with 14 bases separating them. This CDR3 is 16 amino acids long. Germline assignment: CDR1 SEHNR and CDR2 FQNEAQ (reference sequence). The CDR3 DNA reads as TGTGCCAGCAGCTTACCAGGCGGGAACGCCCAAGAGACCCAGTACTTC. Amino acid sequence: CASSLPGGNAQETQYF.

This clonotype was observed many times. V and J are TRBV28 and TRBJ1-2; TRBD1 matches 10 bases. J was trimmed by 0 bases and V by 3 bases; bases with no gene match: 16. The CDR3 runs to 20 residues. The germline gives CDR1 MDHEN, CDR2 SYDVKM. The CDR3 DNA reads as TGTGCCAGCAGTTTTCCTCACCCCGGGACAGGGGTTCCCACTAACTATGGCTACACCTTC. Residues: CASSFPHPGTGVPTNYGYTF.

The genes are TRBV29-1 and TRBJ2-7, with D uncertain. Germline V lookup: CDR1 SQVTM, CDR2 ANQGSEA. V was cut by 7 bases and J by 6 bases, with 10 bases left in between. The CDR3 sequence is 10 residues long. This chain's CDR3 is CSAIKGEQYF. CDR3 nucleotide sequence: TGCAGCGCGATTAAGGGCGAGCAGTACTTC.

As to this clonotype: Mismatch with germline at one junction end may stem from a read error. V is TRBV3-1 and J is TRBJ2-7; TRBD2 might be the D (6 bases). Germline V gives CDR1 LGHDT, CDR2 YNNKEL (reference sequence). The CDR3 totals 15 residues. CDR3 in DNA: TGTGCCAGAAGCCAAGATTTCGGGAGCTCCTACGAGCAGTACTTC. This translates into CARSQDFGSSYEQYF.

At least ten counts were recorded for this clonotype. V is TRBV24-1 and J is TRBJ1-1; D possibly corresponds to TRBD1 (6 bases). The V end was cut by 7 bases, the J end by 2 bases, with 13 bases between. This CDR3 region has 14 residues. Germline CDR1 is KGHDR and CDR2 is SFDVKD. The CDR3 bases are TGTGCCACCAGCCCAGGAGGGGGAAACACTGAAGCTTTCTTT. Its translation: CATSPGGGNTEAFF.

In its sample, this clonotype was seen many times. The chain carries TRBV20-1 and TRBJ2-2, with D hard to call. This CDR3 has 13 residues. Trimming removed 3 bases at V and 1 base at J, with 6 bases between. Germline CDR1 and CDR2: DFQATT and SNEGSKA (reference sequence). The CDR3 DNA is TGCAGTGCTAGGGAGCGGAACACCGGGGAGCTGTTTTTT. Protein: CSARERNTGELFF.

This clonotype has more than one count but fewer than ten. This chain connects TRBV19 to TRBJ2-2; 9 bases align to TRBD2. The trim removed 1 base at V and 1 base at J, leaving 7 bases unmatched. Germline CDR1 LNHDA, CDR2 SQIVND (reference sequence). The CDR3 has 18 amino acids. The CDR3 here is CASSIAAAGGLNTGELFF. CDR3 bases: TGTGCCAGTAGTATAGCGGCAGCGGGGGGTTTGAACACCGGGGAGCTGTTTTTT.

Note on this clonotype: Its ends do not fully match the called genes, so a read error is possible. V gene TRBV2 combines with J gene TRBJ1-5; 7 bases align to TRBD1. The CDR3 sequence is 14 residues long. Germline V gene sequence: CDR1 SNHLY, CDR2 FYNNEI. The CDR3: CASSGQGGWEPQNF. In DNA form, the CDR3 reads TGTGCCAGCAGTGGGCAGGGGGGATGGGAGCCCCAGAATTTT.

At least ten counts were recorded for this clonotype. The chain couples TRBV7-2 to TRBJ2-1, with TRBD2 matching 14 bases. V lost 2 bases, J lost 8 bases, and 11 bases stayed unmatched. CDR3 size: 18 residues. Germline assignment: CDR1 SGHTA and CDR2 FQGNSA. The CDR3 region has the DNA TGTGCCAGCAGCTTAAACCCCGGACTAGCGGGGGGCCATGATGAGCAGTTCTTC. Amino acid sequence: CASSLNPGLAGGHDEQFF.